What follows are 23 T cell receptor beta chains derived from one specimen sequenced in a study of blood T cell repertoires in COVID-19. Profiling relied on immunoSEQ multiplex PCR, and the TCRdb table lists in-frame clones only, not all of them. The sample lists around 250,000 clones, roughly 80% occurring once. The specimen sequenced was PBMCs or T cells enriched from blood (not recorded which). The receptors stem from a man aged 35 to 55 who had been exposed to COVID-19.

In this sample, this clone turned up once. This chain's CDR3 is CASSQGTVKNTEAFF. DNA for the CDR3: TGCGCCAGCAGCCAAGGGACAGTGAAGAACACTGAAGCTTTCTTT. The chain carries TRBV5-1 and TRBJ1-1; 7 bases agree with TRBD1. V was pared by 4 bases and J by 1 base, with 7 bases of the junction left unmatched. The CDR3 is 15 residues long. Germline-derived CDR1 and CDR2 are SGHRS and YFSETQ.

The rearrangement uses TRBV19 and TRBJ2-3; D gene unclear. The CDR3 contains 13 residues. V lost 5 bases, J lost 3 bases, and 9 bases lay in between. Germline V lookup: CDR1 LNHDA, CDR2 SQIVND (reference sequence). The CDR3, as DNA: TGTGCCAGTAGTGTCAGGCAAACAGATACGCAGTATTTT. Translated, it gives CASSVRQTDTQYF.

The CDR3 DNA sequence: TGTGCCAGCAGCCCAGGGCTTGCAGGGGGCGGCTACACCTTC. It translates to CASSPGLAGGGYTF. This sequence joins TRBV7-2 and TRBJ1-2; 8 nucleotides agree with TRBD1. V shed 5 bases, J shed 8 bases, and the junction held 10 bases outside the gene matches. This CDR3 is built from 14 residues. Germline CDR1 SGHTA, CDR2 FQGNSA.

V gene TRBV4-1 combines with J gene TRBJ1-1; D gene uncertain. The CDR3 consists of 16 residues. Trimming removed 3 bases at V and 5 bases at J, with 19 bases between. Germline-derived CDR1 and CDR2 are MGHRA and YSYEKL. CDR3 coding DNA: TGCGCCAGCAGCCACCCTCCGAGGAGACTGGAAACTGAAGCTTTCTTT. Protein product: CASSHPPRRLETEAFF.

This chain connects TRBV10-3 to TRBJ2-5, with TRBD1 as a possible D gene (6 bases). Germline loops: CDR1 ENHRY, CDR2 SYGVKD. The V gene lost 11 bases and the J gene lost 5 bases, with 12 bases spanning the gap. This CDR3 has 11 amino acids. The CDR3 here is CAGGGGETQYF. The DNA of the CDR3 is TGTGCCGGTGGGGGCGGGGAGACCCAGTACTTC.

The CDR3 DNA follows: TGTGCCAGCAGTGCCAGACAGGTTGGAGACAATGAGCAGTTCTTC. Translated: CASSARQVGDNEQFF. The V and J genes are TRBV6-2 or TRBV6-3 and TRBJ2-1; possible D gene TRBD1, 6 bases. Germline CDR1 and CDR2: MNHEY and SVGEGT. Between the trimmed V and J ends, which lost 5 bases and 5 bases, there was a span of 16 bases. CDR3 length equals 15 residues.

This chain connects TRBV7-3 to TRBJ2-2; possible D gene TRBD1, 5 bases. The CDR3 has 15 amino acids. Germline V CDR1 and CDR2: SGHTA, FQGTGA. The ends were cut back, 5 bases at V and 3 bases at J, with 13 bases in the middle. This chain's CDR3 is CASSRALRDTGELFF. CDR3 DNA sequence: TGTGCCAGCAGCCGGGCACTCAGGGACACCGGGGAGCTGTTTTTT.

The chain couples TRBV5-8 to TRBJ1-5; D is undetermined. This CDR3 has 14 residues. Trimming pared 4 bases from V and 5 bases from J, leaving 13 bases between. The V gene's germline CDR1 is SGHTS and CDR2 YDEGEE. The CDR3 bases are TGTGCCAGCAGCGCGGGAGTCGTCTATCAGCCCCAGCATTTT. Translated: CASSAGVVYQPQHF.

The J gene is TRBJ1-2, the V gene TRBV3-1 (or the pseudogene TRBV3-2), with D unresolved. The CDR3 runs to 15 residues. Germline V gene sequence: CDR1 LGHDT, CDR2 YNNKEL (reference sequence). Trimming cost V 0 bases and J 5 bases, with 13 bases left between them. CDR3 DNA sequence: TGTGCCAGCAGCCAAGAAGGCAGACGGACTTATGGCTACACCTTC. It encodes CASSQEGRRTYGYTF.

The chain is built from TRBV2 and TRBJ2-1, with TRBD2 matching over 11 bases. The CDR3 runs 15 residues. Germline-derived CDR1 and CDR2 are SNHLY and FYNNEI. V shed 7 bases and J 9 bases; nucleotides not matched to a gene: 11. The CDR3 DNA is TGTGCCAGCAACCCGACTAGCGGGAAGGAAGGTGAGCAGTTCTTC. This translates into CASNPTSGKEGEQFF.

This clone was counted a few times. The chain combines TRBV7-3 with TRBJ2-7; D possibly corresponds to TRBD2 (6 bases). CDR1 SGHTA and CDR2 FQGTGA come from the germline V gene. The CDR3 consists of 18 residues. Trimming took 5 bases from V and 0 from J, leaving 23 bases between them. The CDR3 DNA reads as TGTGCCAGCAGCCCCAACGTATGGGACTTCTTAATCTCCTACGAGCAGTACTTC. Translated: CASSPNVWDFLISYEQYF.

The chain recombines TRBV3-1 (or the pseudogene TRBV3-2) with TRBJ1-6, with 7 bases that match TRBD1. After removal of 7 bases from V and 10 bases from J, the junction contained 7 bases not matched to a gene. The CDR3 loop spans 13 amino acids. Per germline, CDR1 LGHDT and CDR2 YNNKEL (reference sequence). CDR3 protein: CASTTGRHSPLHF. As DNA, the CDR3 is TGTGCCAGCACGACAGGGAGGCACTCACCCCTCCACTTT.

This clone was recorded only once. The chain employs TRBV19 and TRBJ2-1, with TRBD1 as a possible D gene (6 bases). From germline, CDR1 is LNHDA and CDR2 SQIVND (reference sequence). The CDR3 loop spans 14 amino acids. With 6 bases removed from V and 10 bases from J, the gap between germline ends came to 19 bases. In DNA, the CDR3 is TGTGCCAGTAGGAATCGCAGGGGTCGGCGAGAGCAGTTCTTC. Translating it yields CASRNRRGRREQFF.

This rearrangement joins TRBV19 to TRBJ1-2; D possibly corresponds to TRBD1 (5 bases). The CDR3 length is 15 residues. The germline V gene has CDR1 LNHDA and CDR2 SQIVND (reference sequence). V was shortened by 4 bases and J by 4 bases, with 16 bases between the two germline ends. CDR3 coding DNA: TGTGCCAGTAGTAAAGGGCAGACAGCGATCTATGGCTACACCTTC. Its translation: CASSKGQTAIYGYTF.

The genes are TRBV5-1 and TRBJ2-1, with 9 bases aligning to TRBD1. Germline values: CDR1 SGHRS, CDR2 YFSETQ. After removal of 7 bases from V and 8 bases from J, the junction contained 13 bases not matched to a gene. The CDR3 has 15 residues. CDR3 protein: CASADLQGARHEQFF. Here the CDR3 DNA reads TGCGCCAGCGCCGACCTACAGGGGGCGCGCCATGAGCAGTTCTTC.

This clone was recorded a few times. CDR3 DNA: TGTGCCAGCAGCTTAATCGGGGGAGAACGCTACGAGCAGTACTTC. Residues: CASSLIGGERYEQYF. The chain is built from TRBV5-6 and TRBJ2-7, with D perhaps matching TRBD2 (6 bases). The CDR3 extends over 15 amino acids. In germline, CDR1 is SGHDT, CDR2 YYEEEE. Trimming removed 2 bases at V and 3 bases at J, with 15 bases between.

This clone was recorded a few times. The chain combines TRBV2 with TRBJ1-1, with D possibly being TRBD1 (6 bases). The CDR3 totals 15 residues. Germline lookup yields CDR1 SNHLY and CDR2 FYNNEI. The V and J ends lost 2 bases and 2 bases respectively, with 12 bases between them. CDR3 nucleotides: TGTGCCAGCAGTGAACGGGGGGCCTCTAACACTGAAGCTTTCTTT. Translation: CASSERGASNTEAFF.

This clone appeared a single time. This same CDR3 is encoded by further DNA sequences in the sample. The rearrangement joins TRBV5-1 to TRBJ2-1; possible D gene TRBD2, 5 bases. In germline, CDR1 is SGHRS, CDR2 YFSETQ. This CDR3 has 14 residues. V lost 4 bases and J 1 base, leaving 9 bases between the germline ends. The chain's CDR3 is CASSGGSSYNEQFF. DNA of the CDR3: TGCGCCAGCAGCGGCGGGTCATCCTACAATGAGCAGTTCTTC.

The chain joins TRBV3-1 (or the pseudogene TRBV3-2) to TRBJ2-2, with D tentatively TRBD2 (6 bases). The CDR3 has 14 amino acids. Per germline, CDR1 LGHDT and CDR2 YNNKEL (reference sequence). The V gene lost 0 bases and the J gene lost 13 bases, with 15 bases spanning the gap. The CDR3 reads CASSQDGQTRRLFF. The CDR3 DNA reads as TGTGCCAGCAGCCAAGACGGGCAGACTAGACGGCTGTTTTTT.

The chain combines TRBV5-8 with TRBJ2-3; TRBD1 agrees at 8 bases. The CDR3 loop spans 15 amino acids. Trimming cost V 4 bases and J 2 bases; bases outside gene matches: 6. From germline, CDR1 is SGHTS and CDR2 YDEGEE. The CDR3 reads CASSGRQGNTDTQYF. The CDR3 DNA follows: TGTGCCAGCAGCGGACGACAGGGGAACACAGATACGCAGTATTTT. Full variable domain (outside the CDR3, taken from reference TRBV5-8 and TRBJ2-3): EAGVTQSPTHLIKTRGQQATLRCSPISGHTSVYWYQQALGLGLQFLLWYDEGEERNRGNFPPRFSGRQFPNYSSELNVNALELEDSALYLCASSGRQGNTDTQYFGPGTRLTVL.

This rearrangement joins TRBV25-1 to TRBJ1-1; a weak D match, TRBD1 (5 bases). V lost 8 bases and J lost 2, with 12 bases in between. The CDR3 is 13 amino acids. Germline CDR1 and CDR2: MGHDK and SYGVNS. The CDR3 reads CASGFTGNTEAFF. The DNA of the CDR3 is TGTGCCAGCGGCTTTACAGGTAACACTGAAGCTTTCTTT.

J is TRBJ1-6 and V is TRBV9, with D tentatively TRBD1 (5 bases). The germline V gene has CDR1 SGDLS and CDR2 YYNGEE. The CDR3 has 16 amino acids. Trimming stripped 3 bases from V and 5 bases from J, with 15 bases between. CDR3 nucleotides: TGTGCCAGCAGCGGCAACCTCAGGGTGGATAATTCACCCCTCCACTTT. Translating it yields CASSGNLRVDNSPLHF.

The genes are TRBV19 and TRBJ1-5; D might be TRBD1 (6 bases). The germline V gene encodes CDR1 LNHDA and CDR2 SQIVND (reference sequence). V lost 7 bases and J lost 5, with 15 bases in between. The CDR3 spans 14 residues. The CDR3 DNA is TGTGCCAGTAATTTTCAGGGGCGGCATCAGCCCCAGCATTTT. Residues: CASNFQGRHQPQHF.